This T cell receptor (beta chain) was recorded in a study of Ad26.COV2.S vaccination and SARS-CoV-2 variants. Sequenced by immunoSEQ multiplex PCR; TCRdb stores in-frame clones only, minus some. Of some 340,000 clones listed, about 82% are singletons. With V trimmed by 3 bases and J by 6 bases, 13 bases remained unmatched. This CDR3 contains 17 residues. Germline values: CDR1 LNHDA, CDR2 SQIVND (reference sequence). Treatment here: 15 to 20 received Ad26.COV2.S at low or high dose, single or two shots; roughly five received placebo; per-sample allocation not given. Material that was analyzed had been drawn on day 63 after the first vaccine or placebo injection.

The source is a person between 18 and 65 years old who received the Ad26.COV2.S COVID-19 vaccine or a placebo. The sequenced sample was peripheral blood, obtained in a trial of Ad26.COV2.S vaccine versus placebo. This chain uses TRBV19 with TRBJ2-2, with 7 bases that match TRBD1. CDR3 loop: CASSIPRDSFSPGELFF. In DNA, the CDR3 is TGTGCCAGTAGTATCCCTCGGGACAGTTTTTCGCCCGGGGAGCTGTTTTTT.